This TCR beta chain was sequenced in a study of T cells in Graves' hyperthyroidism and ophthalmopathy. This clonotype was seen at least ten times. Authors of the study amplified TCR beta CDR3 regions from RNA transcripts. Initially, a first-round RT-PCR of the TCR CDR3 employed the HTBI primer set. TCRdb re-called the multiplex PCR reads through MiXCR, storing one row per CDR3 protein. The sample has 360,000 or so distinct CDR3 sequences, approximately 20% seen once. Trimming stripped 0 bases from V and 0 bases from J, with 3 bases between. This CDR3 comprises 13 residues. Germline CDR1 reads SGHAT; CDR2 reads FQNNGV.

V gene TRBV11-2 combines with J gene TRBJ2-7, with unresolved D. The sample taken for sequencing was blood. The TCR sequence derives from a woman aged 18-29 years with Graves' hyperthyroidism. In nucleotides, the CDR3 is TGTGCCAGCAGCTTAGAGAACTCCTACGAGCAGTACTTC. It translates to CASSLENSYEQYF.